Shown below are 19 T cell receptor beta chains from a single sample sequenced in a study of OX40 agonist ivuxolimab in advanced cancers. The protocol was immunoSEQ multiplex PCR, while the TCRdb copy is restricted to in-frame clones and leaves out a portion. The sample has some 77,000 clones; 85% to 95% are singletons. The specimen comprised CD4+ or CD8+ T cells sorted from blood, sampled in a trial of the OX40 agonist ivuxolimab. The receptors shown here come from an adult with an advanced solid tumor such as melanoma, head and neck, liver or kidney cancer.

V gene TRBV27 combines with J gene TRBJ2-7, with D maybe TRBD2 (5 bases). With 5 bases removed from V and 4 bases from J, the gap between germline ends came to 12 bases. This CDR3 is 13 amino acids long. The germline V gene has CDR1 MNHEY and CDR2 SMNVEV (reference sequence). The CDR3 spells CASSQLSGYEQYF. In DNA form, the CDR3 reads TGTGCCAGCAGTCAGCTTTCGGGGTACGAGCAGTACTTC.

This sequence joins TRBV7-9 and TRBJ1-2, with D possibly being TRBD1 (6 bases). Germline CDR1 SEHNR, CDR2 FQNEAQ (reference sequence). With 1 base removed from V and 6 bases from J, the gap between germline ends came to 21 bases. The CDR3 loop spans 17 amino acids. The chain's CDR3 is CASSLGRSGQTKDGYTF. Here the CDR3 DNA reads TGTGCCAGCAGCTTAGGACGTTCCGGACAGACAAAGGATGGCTACACCTTC.

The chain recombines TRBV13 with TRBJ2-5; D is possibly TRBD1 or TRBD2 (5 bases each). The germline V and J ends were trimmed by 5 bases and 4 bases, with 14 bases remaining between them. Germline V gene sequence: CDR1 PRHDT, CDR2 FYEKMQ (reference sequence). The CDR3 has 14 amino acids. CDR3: CASSHWGSRETQYF. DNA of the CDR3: TGTGCCAGCAGCCATTGGGGGAGCAGAGAGACCCAGTACTTC.

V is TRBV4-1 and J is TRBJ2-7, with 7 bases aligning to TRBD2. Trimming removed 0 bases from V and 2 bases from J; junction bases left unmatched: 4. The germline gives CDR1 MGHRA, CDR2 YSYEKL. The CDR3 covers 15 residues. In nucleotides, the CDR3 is TGCGCCAGCAGCCAAGAATCCGGACTAGCCTACGAGCAGTACTTC. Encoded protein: CASSQESGLAYEQYF.

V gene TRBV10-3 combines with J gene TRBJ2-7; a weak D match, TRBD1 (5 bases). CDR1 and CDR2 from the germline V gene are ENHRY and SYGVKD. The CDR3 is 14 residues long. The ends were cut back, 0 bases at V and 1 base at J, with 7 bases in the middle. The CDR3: CAISESDNSYEQYF. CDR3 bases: TGTGCCATCAGTGAGTCGGACAATTCCTACGAGCAGTACTTC.

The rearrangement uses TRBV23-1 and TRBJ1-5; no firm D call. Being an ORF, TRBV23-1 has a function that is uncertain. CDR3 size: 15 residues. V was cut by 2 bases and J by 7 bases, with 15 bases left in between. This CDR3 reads CASSQGVWAGQPQHF. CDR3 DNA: TGCGCCAGCAGTCAAGGGGTATGGGCTGGCCAGCCCCAGCATTTT.

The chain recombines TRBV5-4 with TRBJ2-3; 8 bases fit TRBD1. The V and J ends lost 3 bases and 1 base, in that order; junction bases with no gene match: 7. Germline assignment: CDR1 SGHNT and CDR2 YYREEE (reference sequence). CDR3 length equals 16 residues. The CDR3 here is CASSSDRGWGTDTQYF. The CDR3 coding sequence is TGTGCCAGCAGCTCAGACAGGGGTTGGGGCACAGATACGCAGTATTTT.

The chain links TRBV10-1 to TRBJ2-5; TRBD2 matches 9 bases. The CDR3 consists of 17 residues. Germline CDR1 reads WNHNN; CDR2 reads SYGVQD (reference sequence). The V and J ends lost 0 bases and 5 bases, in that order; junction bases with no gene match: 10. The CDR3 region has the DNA TGCGCCAGCAGTGAGTCGGGGAGACTAGCGGAGGGGGAGACCCAGTACTTC. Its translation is CASSESGRLAEGETQYF.

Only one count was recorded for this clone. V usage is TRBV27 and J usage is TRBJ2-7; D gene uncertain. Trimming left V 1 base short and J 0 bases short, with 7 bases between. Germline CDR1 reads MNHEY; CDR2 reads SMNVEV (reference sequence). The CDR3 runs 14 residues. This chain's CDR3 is CASSLWRSSYEQYF. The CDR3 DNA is TGTGCCAGCAGTTTATGGCGGAGCTCCTACGAGCAGTACTTC.

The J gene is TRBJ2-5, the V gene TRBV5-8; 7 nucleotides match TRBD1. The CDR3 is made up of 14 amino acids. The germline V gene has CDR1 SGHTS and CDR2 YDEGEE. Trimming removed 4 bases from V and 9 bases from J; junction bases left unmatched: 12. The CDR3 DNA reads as TGTGCCAGCAGCGCCCGGGACAGCGGTTCGGCCCAGTACTTC. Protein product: CASSARDSGSAQYF.

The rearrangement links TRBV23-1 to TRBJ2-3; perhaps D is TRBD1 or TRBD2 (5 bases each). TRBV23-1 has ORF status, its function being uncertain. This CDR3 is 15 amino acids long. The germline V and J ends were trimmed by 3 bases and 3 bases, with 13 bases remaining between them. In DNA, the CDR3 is TGCGCCAGCAGTCACACCGGGGCACCTACAGATACGCAGTATTTT. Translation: CASSHTGAPTDTQYF.

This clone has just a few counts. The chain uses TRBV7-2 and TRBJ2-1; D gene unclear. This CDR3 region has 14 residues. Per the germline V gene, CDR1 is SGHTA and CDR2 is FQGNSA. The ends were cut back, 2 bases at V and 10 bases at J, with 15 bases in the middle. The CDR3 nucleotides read TGTGCCAGCAGCTTATACACCGCCCCAGGAGAGCAGTTCTTC. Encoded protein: CASSLYTAPGEQFF.

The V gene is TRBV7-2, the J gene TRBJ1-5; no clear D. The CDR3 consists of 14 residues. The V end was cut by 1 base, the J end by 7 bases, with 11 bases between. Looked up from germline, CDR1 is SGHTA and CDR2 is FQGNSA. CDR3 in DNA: TGTGCCAGCAGCTTAGGTCGAACCGCACAGCCCCAGCATTTT. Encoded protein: CASSLGRTAQPQHF.

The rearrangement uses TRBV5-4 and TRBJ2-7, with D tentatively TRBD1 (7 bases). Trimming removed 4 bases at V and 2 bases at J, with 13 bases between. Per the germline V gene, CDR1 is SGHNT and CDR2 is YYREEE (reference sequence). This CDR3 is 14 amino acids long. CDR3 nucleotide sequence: TGTGCCAGCAGCCGCGGGACAGTCCCCTACGAGCAGTACTTC. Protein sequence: CASSRGTVPYEQYF.

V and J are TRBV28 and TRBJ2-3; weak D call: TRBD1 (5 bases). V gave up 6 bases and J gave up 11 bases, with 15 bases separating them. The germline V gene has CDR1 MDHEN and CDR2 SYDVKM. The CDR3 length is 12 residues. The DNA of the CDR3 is TGTGCCAGCAGCTTTTGGGCAGGGTTGCAGTATTTT. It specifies CASSFWAGLQYF.

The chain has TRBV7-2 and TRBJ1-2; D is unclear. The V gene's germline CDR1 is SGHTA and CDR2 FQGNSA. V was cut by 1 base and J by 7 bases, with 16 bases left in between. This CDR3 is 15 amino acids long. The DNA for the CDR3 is TGTGCCAGCAGCTTAGAGGGTCCGCAGTTCTTTGGCTACACCTTC. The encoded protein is CASSLEGPQFFGYTF.

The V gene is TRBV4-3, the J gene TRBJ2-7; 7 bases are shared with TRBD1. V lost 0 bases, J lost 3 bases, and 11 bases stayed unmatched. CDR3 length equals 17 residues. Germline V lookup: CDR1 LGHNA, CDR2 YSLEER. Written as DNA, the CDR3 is TGCGCCAGCAGCCAAGAAGGCAGGGGGTTACGTAGCTACGAGCAGTACTTC. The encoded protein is CASSQEGRGLRSYEQYF.

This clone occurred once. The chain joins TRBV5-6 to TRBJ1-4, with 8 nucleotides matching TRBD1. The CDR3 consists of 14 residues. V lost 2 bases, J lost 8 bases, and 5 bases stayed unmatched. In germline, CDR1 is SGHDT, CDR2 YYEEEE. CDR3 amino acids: CASSLQGVVEKLFF. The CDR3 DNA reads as TGTGCCAGCAGCTTACAGGGGGTAGTGGAAAAACTGTTTTTT.

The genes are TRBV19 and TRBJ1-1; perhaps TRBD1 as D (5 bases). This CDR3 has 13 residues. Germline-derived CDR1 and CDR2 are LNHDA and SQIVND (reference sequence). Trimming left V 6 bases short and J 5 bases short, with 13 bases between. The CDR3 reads CASSDTGGTEAFF. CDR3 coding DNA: TGTGCCAGTAGCGATACAGGAGGGACTGAAGCTTTCTTT.